This TCR beta chain was documented in a study of blood T cell repertoires in COVID-19. Study details: Both acute and convalescent COVID-19 samples were obtained from the United States, Italy and Spain. PBMCs, B-cell-depleted T cells, or T cells provided the cDNA or gDNA that made up the material.

Original data processing: By means of reference gene primer amplification, nucleated cell counts were estimated. Method: immunoSEQ multiplex PCR; TCRdb's copy keeps in-frame clones and lacks some. V, J and clone size are those of that table, while D and trimming were read from the DNA. The profile shows tens of thousands of clones, about 83% of them singletons. CDR3 length equals 16 residues. Germline-derived CDR1 and CDR2 are MNHEY and SVGEGT. V lost 0 bases and J 12 bases, leaving 23 bases between the germline ends. This clonotype was obtained from a man between 60 and 75 years old with acute or convalescent COVID-19. The chain employs TRBV6-2 or TRBV6-3 and TRBJ1-1; a weak D match, TRBD1 (5 bases). Sequenced material: peripheral blood. CDR3 sequence reads: CASSYSHRDSVGITFF. CDR3 coding DNA: TGTGCCAGCAGTTACTCCCACCGCGACAGCGTGGGTATAACTTTCTTT.